One and the same sample provided the 17 T cell receptor delta chains below, sequenced in a study of γδ T cells in repeated Plasmodium falciparum infection (dated by TCRdb to about 2021). For bulk TCR repertoire analysis, Vgamma9/Vdelta2+ and Vdelta2-negative gammadelta T cell populations were flow-sorted out of peripheral blood mononuclear cells. Library method: multiplex PCR. Instrument on record: Illumina MiSeq. With CATT, TCRdb called clones again from the public reads; duplicate DNA rows were later joined. The sample includes about 48,000 delta-chain clones, with 1.5% to 2% observed a single time. 8.5% to 10% of the sample comes from the top ten. The sequencing input was gamma-delta T cells from blood. Every receptor here comes from a pool of human donors (malaria-infected and uninfected, not separated).

This clone was seen more than once but under ten times. TCRdb's protein for this DNA is that of a much larger clone and differs from the translation at residue 3, likely a read error; the protein shown is the DNA translation. The chain is built from TRDV2 and TRDJ1, with unresolved D. TCRdb offers no J gene call, so here the DNA was matched to germline to obtain one. CDR3 length equals 16 residues. The germline V gene has CDR1 GEAIGNYY and CDR2 EKD. The CDR3 loop is CAFDPPRTVYTDKLIF. The DNA for the CDR3 is TGTGCCTTTGACCCCCCGCGCACAGTGTACACCGATAAACTCATCTTT.

With regard to this clone: This DNA's translation and the protein TCRdb lists, from a much larger clone, do not match at residue 3, likely due to a read error; the protein shown is translated from the DNA. The V call is TRDV1, the J call TRDJ1; perhaps TRDD3 as D (6 bases). The CDR3 extends over 21 amino acids. The germline gives CDR1 TSWWSYY, CDR2 QGS. The CDR3 bases are TGTGCTCCTGGGGAACTTTCTTTCCCCCTGCTATTCCGCTCTTACACCGATAAACTCATCTTT. Translated, it gives CAPGELSFPLLFRSYTDKLIF.

This clone was seen a handful of times. The mismatch at residue 17 between this DNA's translation and the TCRdb protein of a much larger clone likely reflects a read error; the protein shown is translated from the DNA. This chain connects TRDV1 to TRDJ1, with a weak D call TRDD3 (6 bases). The J gene, not given by TCRdb, was assigned here from a germline match of the nucleotide sequence. Germline CDR1 is TSWWSYY and CDR2 is QGS. The CDR3 sequence is 20 residues long. The CDR3 loop is CALGEQRGSPRWDKADRLIF. The CDR3 nucleotides read TGTGCTCTTGGGGAACAAAGGGGCTCCCCACGATGGGATAAAGCCGATAGACTCATCTTT.

By frequency in the sample, this clone is medium-sized. The rearrangement joins TRDV1 to TRDJ1; TRDD2 is a possible D gene (6 bases). Germline V gene data show CDR1 as TSWWSYY and CDR2 as QGS. With 3 bases removed from V and 10 bases from J, the gap between germline ends came to 24 bases. This CDR3 contains 16 residues. The CDR3 region has the DNA TGTGCTCTTGGGGATGTTCCTTCCGCCGGGGAACTCTCACTCATCTTT. Translated: CALGDVPSAGELSLIF.

This clone has a count of ten or more. TCRdb shows a much larger clone's protein in place of this DNA's translation, and the two differ at residue 4, likely through a read error; the protein shown is translated from the DNA. The rearrangement links TRDV2 to TRDJ1; 10 bases align to TRDD3. No J gene is reported in TCRdb; it was inferred here by comparing the DNA with germline. J gave up 7 bases and V 5 bases, and 9 bases lay outside the gene matches. CDR1 and CDR2 from the germline V gene are GEAIGNYY and EKD. The CDR3 is made up of 14 amino acids. CDR3 region: CACGELGDSSKLIF. The CDR3 DNA is TGTGCCTGTGGCGAACTGGGGGATTCGAGTAAACTCATCTTT.

This clone occurred a few times. Since a far larger clone is one base different, this is likely a read error. This specimen includes other DNA sequences encoding the same CDR3. The genes are TRDV1 and TRDJ1, with TRDD3 matching 7 bases. TCRdb supplies no J gene; here it was assigned by aligning the nucleotide sequence to germline. V gave up 7 bases and J gave up 1 base; unmatched junction bases: 12. This CDR3 spans 16 amino acids. Germline CDR1 is TSWWSYY and CDR2 is QGS. The CDR3: CALVVTGAGSTDKLIF. The DNA of the CDR3 is TGTGCTCTTGTAGTAACTGGGGCTGGGAGCACCGATAAACTCATCTTT.

This clone showed up many times. It is unclear where the CDR3 begins or ends on the DNA, so no DNA is shown, and the CDR3 is as TCRdb lists it. Other DNA variants within this sample encode the same CDR3. CDR3 loop: CALGEGGFWGANKLIF. The V call is TRDV1, the J call TRDJ1; TRDD3, the D gene given by the table, was not confirmed from the DNA. The CDR3 sequence runs 16 residues, both termini included. Germline V lookup: CDR1 TSWWSYY, CDR2 QGS.

This clone has more than one count but fewer than ten. The protein TCRdb lists belongs to a much larger clone and differs from this DNA's translation at residue 12, which points to a read error; the protein shown is made from the DNA. The chain uses TRDV1 and TRDJ1, with a tentative D call TRDD3 (6 bases). This CDR3 has 20 amino acids. With 5 bases removed from V and 0 bases from J, the gap between germline ends came to 28 bases. Germline V lookup: CDR1 TSWWSYY, CDR2 QGS. The CDR3 here is CALGTIFAGGGHWYTDKLIF. CDR3 coding DNA: TGTGCTCTTGGGACCATCTTTGCCGGGGGAGGTCACTGGTACACCGATAAACTCATCTTT.

This clone has a count of ten or more. The protein in TCRdb stems from a much larger clone and differs at residue 8 from this DNA's translation, likely a read error; here the protein is translated from the DNA. The chain couples TRDV1 to TRDJ1, with D tentatively TRDD2 (5 bases). Germline V gene data show CDR1 as TSWWSYY and CDR2 as QGS. Trimming removed 8 bases at V and 7 bases at J, with 14 bases between. This CDR3 contains 12 residues. The CDR3 here is CALFSSRGKLIF. CDR3 nucleotide sequence: TGTGCTCTTTTTTCCTCCCGGGGTAAACTCATCTTT.

This clone has more than one count but fewer than ten. The protein TCRdb lists belongs to a much larger clone and differs from this DNA's translation at residue 23, which points to a read error; the protein shown is made from the DNA. This chain links TRDV1 with TRDJ1; 11 positions match TRDD3. The CDR3 runs to 24 residues. The germline gives CDR1 TSWWSYY, CDR2 QGS. In nucleotides, the CDR3 is TGTGCTCTTGGGGAACCACCGTTATTCTGGCCCTGTGCTGGGGGATACTCATACACCGATAAACTCACCTTT. This codes for CALGEPPLFWPCAGGYSYTDKLTF.

This clone has just a few counts. The protein TCRdb gives is from a much larger clone and does not agree with this DNA's translation at residue 17, likely a read error; the protein shown here comes from the DNA. This sequence joins TRDV1 and TRDJ1, with 12 bases that match TRDD3. No J gene is reported in TCRdb; it was inferred here by comparing the DNA with germline. The junction had 29 bases not matched to a gene; V was cut back by 3 bases and J by 0 bases. Looked up from germline, CDR1 is TSWWSYY and CDR2 is QGS. The CDR3 has 25 residues. The CDR3 DNA is TGTGCTCTTGGGGAGAATTCCTACCTTGGTCTGGGGGATACGCGTATGACTTGGTACACCGATAAACTCATCTTT. It encodes CALGENSYLGLGDTRMTWYTDKLIF.

With regard to this clone: Only one base separates this from a far larger clonotype, so it likely reflects a read error. The sample contains more than one DNA sequence encoding this CDR3. The chain joins TRDV1 to TRDJ1, with a tentative D call TRDD2 (5 bases). The germline CDR1 and CDR2 sequences are TSWWSYY and QGS. The length of the CDR3 is 20 residues. With 3 bases removed from V and 0 bases from J, the gap between germline ends came to 26 bases. CDR3 coding DNA: TGTGCTCTTGGGGAGCTTTCCTTACGTGCCGGAGACGACGACACCGATAAACTCATCTTT. Amino acid sequence: CALGELSLRAGDDDTDKLIF.

This clone has ten or more counts. A read error is possible here, since a much larger clone lies one base away. Other DNA sequences of this sample code for an identical CDR3. This rearrangement joins TRDV1 to TRDJ1, with D tentatively TRDD3 (6 bases). The CDR3 loop spans 18 amino acids. Germline CDR1 is TSWWSYY and CDR2 is QGS. CDR3 loop: CALGGPEGGKRYTDKLIF. The CDR3 DNA follows: TGTGCTCTCGGGGGGCCAGAAGGGGGGAAACGGTACACCGATAAACTCATCTTT.

The sample holds many counts of this clone. The chain links TRDV1 to TRDJ1; D not resolved. Trimming left V 8 bases short and J 0 bases short, with 10 bases between. Germline CDR1 TSWWSYY, CDR2 QGS. The CDR3 covers 13 residues. CDR3 residues: CALRFPYTDKLIF. The CDR3 DNA is TGTGCTCTTAGATTCCCATACACCGATAAACTCATCTTT.

This clone came up a few times. TCRdb attributes to this sequence the protein of a much larger clone, which differs from the DNA translation at residue 12; a read error is likely, and the protein displayed is translated from the DNA. The V and J genes are TRDV1 and TRDJ1; tentatively, D is TRDD3 (5 bases). TCRdb supplies no J gene; here it was assigned by aligning the nucleotide sequence to germline. Germline CDR1 and CDR2: TSWWSYY and QGS. This CDR3 is built from 16 residues. The CDR3 DNA is TGTGCTCTTATACCTCCCCAGTACTGGAGGACCGGTAAACTCATCTTT. This translates into CALIPPQYWRTGKLIF.

The table lists this clone with a few counts. TCRdb has a much larger clone's protein, which differs at residue 10 from the translation of this DNA, likely because of a read error; what is shown is the protein translated from the DNA. The rearrangement joins TRDV2 to TRDJ1; 8 nucleotides agree with TRDD3. The J gene was not available in TCRdb and was assigned here by matching the DNA to germline segments. This CDR3 contains 16 residues. After removal of 3 bases from V and 0 bases from J, the junction contained 8 bases not matched to a gene. The germline V gene encodes CDR1 GEAIGNYY and CDR2 EKD. The CDR3 region has the DNA TGTGCCTGTGACGTACTGGGGGCTCCGCACACCGATAAACTCATCTTT. As protein: CACDVLGAPHTDKLIF.

With regard to this clone: Given a far larger clone just one base away, this is likely a sequencing read error. This sample includes further DNA sequences coding for the same CDR3. The chain joins TRDV1 to TRDJ1; D is undetermined. TCRdb records no J gene; here it was assigned by comparing the DNA to germline. Per the germline V gene, CDR1 is TSWWSYY and CDR2 is QGS. This CDR3 has 19 amino acids. The CDR3 DNA sequence: TGTGCTCTTGGAGAACTAGGCTTTCTACGAACCCCTGGTATGGATAAACTCATCTTT. Its translation is CALGELGFLRTPGMDKLIF.